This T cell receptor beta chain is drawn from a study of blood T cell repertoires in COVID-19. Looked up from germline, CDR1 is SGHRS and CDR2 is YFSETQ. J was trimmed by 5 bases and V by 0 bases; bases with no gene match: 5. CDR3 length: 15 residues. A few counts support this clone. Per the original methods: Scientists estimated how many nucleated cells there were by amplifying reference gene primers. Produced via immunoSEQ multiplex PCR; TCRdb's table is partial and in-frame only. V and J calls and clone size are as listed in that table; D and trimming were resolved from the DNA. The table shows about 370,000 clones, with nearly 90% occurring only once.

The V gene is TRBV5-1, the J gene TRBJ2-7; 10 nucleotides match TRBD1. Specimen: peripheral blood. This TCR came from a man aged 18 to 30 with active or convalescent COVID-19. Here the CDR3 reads CASSLGDRGSHEQYF. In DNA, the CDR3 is TGCGCCAGCAGCTTGGGGGACAGGGGTTCTCACGAGCAGTACTTC.